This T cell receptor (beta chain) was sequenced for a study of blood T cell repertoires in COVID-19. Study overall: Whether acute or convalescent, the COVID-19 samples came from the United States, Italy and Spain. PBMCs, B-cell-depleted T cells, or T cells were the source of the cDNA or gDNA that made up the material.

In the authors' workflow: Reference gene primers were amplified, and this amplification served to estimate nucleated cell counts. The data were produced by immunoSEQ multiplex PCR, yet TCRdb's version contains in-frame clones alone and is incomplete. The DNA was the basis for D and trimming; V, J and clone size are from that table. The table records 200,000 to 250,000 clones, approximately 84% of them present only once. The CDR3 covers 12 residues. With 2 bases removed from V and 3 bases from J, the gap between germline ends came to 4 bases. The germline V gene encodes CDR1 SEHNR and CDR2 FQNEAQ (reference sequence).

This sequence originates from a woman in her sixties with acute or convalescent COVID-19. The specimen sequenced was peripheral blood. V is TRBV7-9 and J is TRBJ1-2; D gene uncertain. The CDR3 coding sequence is TGTGCCAGCAGCTTAAGAGACTATGGCTACACCTTC. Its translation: CASSLRDYGYTF.